This TCR beta chain was observed in a study of T-cell reconstitution after alpha-beta-depleted transplantation in children. Overall study results and limits: Once a year had passed after transplant, T-cell counts and diversity came mostly from newly produced T cells.

The CDR3 contains 12 residues. V was trimmed by 5 bases and J by 6 bases, leaving 11 bases between them. Germline CDR1 is SEHNR and CDR2 is FQNEAQ (reference sequence). This clonotype occurred many times. Its antigen is still unknown. A TCRbeta library incorporating unique molecular identifiers was prepared. TCRdb redid the calling of the PCR reads with MiXCR, one entry per CDR3 protein. This sample carries about 70,000 distinct CDR3 sequences, approximately 11% of them seen once, and the ten largest clones take around 14%. The chain links TRBV7-9 to TRBJ2-7; weak D call: TRBD2 (5 bases). The sample here was PBMCs, taken before TCRalphabeta/CD19-depleted stem cell transplant. The clonotype was recovered from a boy aged 10-17 years with acute myeloid leukemia, due to receive a stem cell transplant. The CDR3 loop is CASSLAGGEQYV. The CDR3 DNA reads as TGTGCCAGCAGCCTCGCCGGAGGCGAGCAGTACGTC.